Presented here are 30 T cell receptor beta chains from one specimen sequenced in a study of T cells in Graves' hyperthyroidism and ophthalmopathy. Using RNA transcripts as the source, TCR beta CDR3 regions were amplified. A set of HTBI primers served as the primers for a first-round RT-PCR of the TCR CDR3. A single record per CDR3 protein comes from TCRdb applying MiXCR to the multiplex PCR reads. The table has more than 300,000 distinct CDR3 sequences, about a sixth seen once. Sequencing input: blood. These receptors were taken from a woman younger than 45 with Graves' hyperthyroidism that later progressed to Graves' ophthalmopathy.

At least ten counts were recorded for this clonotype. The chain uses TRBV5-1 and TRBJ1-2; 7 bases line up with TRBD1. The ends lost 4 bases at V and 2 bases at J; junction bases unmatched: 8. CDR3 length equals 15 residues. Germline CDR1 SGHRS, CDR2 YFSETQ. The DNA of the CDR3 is TGCGCCAGCAGCCCCCACAGGGGAAAAAACTATGGCTACACCTTC. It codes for CASSPHRGKNYGYTF.

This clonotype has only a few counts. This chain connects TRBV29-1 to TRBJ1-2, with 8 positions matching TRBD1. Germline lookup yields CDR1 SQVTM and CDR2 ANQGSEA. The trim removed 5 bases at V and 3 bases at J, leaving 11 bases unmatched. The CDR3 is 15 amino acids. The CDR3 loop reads CSVLYWGTGHYGYTF. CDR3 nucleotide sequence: TGCAGCGTTTTGTACTGGGGGACAGGACACTATGGCTACACCTTC.

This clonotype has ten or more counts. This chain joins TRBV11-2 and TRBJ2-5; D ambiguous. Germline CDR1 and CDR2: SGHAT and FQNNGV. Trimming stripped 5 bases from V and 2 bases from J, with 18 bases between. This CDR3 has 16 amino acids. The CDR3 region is CASSPRGRQIQETQYF. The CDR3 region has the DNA TGTGCCAGCAGCCCACGCGGACGACAAATTCAAGAGACCCAGTACTTC.

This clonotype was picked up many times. CDR3 region: CASKVDRNYGYTF. Here the CDR3 DNA reads TGCGCCAGCAAAGTTGACCGTAACTATGGCTACACCTTC. The V gene is TRBV5-1, the J gene TRBJ1-2; D gene uncertain. Trimming took 6 bases from V and 1 from J, leaving 10 bases between them. The germline gives CDR1 SGHRS, CDR2 YFSETQ. CDR3 size: 13 residues.

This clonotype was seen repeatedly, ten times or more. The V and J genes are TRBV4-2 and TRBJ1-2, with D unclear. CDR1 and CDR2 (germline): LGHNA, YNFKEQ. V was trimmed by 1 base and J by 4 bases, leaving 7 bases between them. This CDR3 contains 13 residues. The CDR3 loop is CASSQGDGYGYTF. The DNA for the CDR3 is TGTGCCAGCAGCCAAGGCGACGGCTATGGCTACACCTTC.

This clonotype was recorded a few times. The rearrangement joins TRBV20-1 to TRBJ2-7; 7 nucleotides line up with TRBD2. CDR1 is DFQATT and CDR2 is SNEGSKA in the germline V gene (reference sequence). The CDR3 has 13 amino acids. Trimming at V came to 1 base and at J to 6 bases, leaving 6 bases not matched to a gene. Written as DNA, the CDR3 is TGCAGTGCTAGAGGGACTAGTACGAGCGAGCAGTACTTC. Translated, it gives CSARGTSTSEQYF.

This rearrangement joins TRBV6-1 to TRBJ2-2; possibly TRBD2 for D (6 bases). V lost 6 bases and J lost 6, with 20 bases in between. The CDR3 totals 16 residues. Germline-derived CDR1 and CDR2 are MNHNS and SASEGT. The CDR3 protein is CASSPTGVLDSGELFF. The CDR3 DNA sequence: TGTGCCAGCAGCCCTACGGGAGTTTTAGATTCCGGGGAGCTGTTTTTT.

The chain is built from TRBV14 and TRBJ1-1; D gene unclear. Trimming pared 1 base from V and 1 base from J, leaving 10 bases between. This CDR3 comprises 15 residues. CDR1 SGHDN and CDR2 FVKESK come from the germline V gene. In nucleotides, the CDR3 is TGTGCCAGCAGCCAAGTGGCCCGAGCGAACACTGAAGCTTTCTTT. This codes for CASSQVARANTEAFF.

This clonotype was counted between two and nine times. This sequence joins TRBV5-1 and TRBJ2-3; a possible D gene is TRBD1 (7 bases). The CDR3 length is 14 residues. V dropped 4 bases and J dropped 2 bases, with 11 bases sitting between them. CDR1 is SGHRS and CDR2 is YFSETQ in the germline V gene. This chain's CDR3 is CASSAGQTTDTQYF. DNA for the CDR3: TGCGCCAGCAGCGCGGGACAGACCACAGATACGCAGTATTTT.

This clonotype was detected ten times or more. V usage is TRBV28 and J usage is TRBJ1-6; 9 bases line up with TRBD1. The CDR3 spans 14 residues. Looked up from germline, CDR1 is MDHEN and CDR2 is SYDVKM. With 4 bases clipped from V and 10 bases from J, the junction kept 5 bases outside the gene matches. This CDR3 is CASSSGTGHSPLHF. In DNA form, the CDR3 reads TGTGCCAGCAGTTCCGGGACAGGGCACTCACCCCTCCACTTT.

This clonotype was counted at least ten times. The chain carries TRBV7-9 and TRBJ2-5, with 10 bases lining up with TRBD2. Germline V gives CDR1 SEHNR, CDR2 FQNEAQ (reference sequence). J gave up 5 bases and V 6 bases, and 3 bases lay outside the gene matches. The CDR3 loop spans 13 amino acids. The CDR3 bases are TGTGCCAGCAGAACGACTAGCGGGGAGACCCAGTACTTC. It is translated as CASRTTSGETQYF.

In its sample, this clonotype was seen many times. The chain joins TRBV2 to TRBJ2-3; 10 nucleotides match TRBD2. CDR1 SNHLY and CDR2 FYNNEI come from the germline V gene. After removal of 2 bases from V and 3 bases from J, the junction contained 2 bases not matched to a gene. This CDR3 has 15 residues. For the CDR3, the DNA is TGTGCCAGCAGTGAACTGACTAGCGGGACAGATACGCAGTATTTT. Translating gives CASSELTSGTDTQYF. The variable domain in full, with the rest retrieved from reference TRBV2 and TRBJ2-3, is EPEVTQTPSHQVTQMGQEVILRCVPISNHLYFYWYRQILGQKVEFLVSFYNNEISEKSEIFDDQFSVERPDGSNFTLKIRSTKLEDSAMYFCASSELTSGTDTQYFGPGTRLTVL.

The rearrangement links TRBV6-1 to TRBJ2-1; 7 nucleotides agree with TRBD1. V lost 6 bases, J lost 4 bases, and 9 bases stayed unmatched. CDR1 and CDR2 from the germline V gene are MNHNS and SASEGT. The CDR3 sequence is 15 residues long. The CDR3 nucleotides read TGTGCCAGCAGCCCCGGACAGGAAATTTACAATGAGCAGTTCTTC. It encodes CASSPGQEIYNEQFF.

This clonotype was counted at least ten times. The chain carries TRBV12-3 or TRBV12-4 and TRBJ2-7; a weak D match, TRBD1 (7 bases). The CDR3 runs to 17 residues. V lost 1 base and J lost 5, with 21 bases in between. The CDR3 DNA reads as TGTGCCAGCAGTTTAGAGGTAGGGCAGGGGGACTTGAACGAGCAGTACTTC. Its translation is CASSLEVGQGDLNEQYF.

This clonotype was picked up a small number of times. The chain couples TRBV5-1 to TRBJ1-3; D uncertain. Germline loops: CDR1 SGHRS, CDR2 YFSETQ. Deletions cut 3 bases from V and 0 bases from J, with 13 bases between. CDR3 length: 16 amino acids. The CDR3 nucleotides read TGCGCCAGCAGCTACCTACCTTCCTACTCTGGAAACACCATATATTTT. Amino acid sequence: CASSYLPSYSGNTIYF.

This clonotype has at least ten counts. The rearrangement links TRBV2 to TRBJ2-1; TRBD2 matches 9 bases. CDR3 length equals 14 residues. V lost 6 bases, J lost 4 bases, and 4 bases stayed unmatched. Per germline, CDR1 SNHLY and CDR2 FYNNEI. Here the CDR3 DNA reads TGTGCCAGCAGGGGCGGACTAGCGTACAATGAGCAGTTCTTC. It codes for CASRGGLAYNEQFF. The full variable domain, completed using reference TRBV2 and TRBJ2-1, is EPEVTQTPSHQVTQMGQEVILRCVPISNHLYFYWYRQILGQKVEFLVSFYNNEISEKSEIFDDQFSVERPDGSNFTLKIRSTKLEDSAMYFCASRGGLAYNEQFFGPGTRLTVL.

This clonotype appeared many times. CDR3: CASSGGYTQYF. The CDR3 nucleotides read TGTGCCAGCTCGGGGGGATATACGCAGTATTTT. This sequence joins TRBV2 and TRBJ2-3; 7 bases line up with TRBD2. The germline CDR1 and CDR2 sequences are SNHLY and FYNNEI. V dropped 8 bases and J dropped 7; count of bases not matched to a gene: 3. The CDR3 is 11 amino acids. Complete variable domain (other parts from reference TRBV2 and TRBJ2-3): EPEVTQTPSHQVTQMGQEVILRCVPISNHLYFYWYRQILGQKVEFLVSFYNNEISEKSEIFDDQFSVERPDGSNFTLKIRSTKLEDSAMYFCASSGGYTQYFGPGTRLTVL.

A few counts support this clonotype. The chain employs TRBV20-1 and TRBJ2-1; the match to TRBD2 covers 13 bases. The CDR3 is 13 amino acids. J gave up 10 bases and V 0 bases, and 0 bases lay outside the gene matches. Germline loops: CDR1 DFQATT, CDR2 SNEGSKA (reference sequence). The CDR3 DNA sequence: TGCAGTGCTAGAGAGGGACTAGCGGGGGAGCAGTTCTTC. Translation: CSAREGLAGEQFF.

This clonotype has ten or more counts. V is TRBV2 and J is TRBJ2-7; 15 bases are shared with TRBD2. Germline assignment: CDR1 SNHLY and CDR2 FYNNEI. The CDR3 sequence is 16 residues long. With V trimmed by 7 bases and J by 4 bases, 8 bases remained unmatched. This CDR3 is CASTKGLAGGRYEQYF. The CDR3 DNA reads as TGTGCCAGCACCAAAGGACTAGCGGGAGGGCGGTACGAGCAGTACTTC. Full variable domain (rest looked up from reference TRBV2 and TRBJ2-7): EPEVTQTPSHQVTQMGQEVILRCVPISNHLYFYWYRQILGQKVEFLVSFYNNEISEKSEIFDDQFSVERPDGSNFTLKIRSTKLEDSAMYFCASTKGLAGGRYEQYFGPGTRLTVT.

CDR3 residues: CASSPANSRPNTEAFF. DNA for the CDR3: TGTGCCAGCTCACCCGCCAACTCCCGGCCGAACACTGAAGCTTTCTTT. The chain joins TRBV18 to TRBJ1-1; the D is unclear. The CDR3 has 16 amino acids. V dropped 3 bases and J dropped 1 base, with 15 bases sitting between them. Germline V CDR1 and CDR2: KGHSH, LQKENI.

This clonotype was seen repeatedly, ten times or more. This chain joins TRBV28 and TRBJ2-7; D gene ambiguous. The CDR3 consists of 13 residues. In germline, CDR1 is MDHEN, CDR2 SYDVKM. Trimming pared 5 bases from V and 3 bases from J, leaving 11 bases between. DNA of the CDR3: TGTGCCAGCAGTACCGGCTATGGCTACGAGCAGTACTTC. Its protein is CASSTGYGYEQYF.

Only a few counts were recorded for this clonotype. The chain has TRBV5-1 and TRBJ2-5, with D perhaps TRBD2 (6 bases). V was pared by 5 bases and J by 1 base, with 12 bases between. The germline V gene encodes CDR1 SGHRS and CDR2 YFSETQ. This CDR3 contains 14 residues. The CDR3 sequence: CASRASAFQETQYF. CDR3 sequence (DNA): TGCGCCAGCAGGGCTAGCGCTTTCCAAGAGACCCAGTACTTC. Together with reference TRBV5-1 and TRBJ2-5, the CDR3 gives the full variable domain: KAGVTQTPRYLIKTRGQQVTLSCSPISGHRSVSWYQQTPGQGLQFLFEYFSETQRNKGNFPGRFSGRQFSNSRSEMNVSTLELGDSALYLCASRASAFQETQYFGPGTRLLVL.

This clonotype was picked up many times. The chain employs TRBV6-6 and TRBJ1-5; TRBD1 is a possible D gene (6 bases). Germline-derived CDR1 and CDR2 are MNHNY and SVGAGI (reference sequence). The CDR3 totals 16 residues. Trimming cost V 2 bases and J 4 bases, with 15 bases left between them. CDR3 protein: CASSYSPPQGNQPQHF. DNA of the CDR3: TGTGCCAGCAGTTACAGCCCCCCCCAGGGGAATCAGCCCCAGCATTTT.

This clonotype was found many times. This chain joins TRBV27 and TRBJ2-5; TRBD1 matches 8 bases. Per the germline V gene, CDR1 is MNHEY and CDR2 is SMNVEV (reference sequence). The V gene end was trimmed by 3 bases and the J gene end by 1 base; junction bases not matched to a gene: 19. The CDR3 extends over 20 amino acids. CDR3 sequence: CASSFPRPEDRDLSQETQYF. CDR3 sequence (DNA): TGTGCCAGCAGTTTTCCGCGGCCGGAGGACAGGGACCTTTCCCAAGAGACCCAGTACTTC.

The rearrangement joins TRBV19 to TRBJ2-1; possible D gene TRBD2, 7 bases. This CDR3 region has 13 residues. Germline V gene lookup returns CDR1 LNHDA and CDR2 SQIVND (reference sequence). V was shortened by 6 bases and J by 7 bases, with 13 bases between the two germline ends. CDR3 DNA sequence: TGTGCCAGTAGGAAGGGGGGGGCAAATGAGCAGTTCTTC. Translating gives CASRKGGANEQFF.

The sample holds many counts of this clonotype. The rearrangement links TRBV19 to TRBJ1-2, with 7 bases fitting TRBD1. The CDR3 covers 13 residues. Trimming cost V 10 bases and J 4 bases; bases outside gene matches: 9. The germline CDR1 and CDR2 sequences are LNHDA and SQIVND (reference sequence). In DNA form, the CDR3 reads TGTGCCACCGGGGACAGCAGGGGCTATGGCTACACCTTC. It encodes CATGDSRGYGYTF.

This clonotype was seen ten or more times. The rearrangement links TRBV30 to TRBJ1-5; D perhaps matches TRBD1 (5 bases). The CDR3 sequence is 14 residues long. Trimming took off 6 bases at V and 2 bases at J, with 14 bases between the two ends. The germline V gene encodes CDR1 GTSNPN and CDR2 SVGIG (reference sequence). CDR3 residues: CACAIRGGNQPQHF. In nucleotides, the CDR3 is TGTGCCTGCGCAATAAGGGGCGGCAATCAGCCCCAGCATTTT.

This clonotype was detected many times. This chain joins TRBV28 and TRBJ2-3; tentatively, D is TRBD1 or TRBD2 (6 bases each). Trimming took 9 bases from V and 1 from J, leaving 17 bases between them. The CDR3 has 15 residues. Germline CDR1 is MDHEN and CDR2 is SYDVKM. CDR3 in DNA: TGTGCCAGTAACCGCAGGGGAGGTGGCACAGATACGCAGTATTTT. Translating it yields CASNRRGGGTDTQYF. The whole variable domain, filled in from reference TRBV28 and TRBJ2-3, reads DVKVTQSSRYLVKRTGEKVFLECVQDMDHENMFWYRQDPGLGLRLIYFSYDVKMKEKGDIPEGYSVSREKKERFSLILESASTNQTSMYLCASNRRGGGTDTQYFGPGTRLTVL.

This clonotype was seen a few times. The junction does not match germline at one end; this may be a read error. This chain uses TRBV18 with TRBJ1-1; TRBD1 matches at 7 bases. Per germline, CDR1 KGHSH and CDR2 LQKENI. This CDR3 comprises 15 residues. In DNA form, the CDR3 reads TGTGCCAGCTCACTGGAGGGGACAGTGAACACTGGAGCTTTCTTT. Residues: CASSLEGTVNTGAFF.

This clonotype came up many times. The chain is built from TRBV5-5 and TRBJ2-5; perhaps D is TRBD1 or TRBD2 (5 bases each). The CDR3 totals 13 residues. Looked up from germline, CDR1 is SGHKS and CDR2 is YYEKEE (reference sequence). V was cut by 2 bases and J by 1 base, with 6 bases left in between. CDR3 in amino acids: CASSFGAQETQYF. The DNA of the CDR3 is TGTGCCAGCAGCTTCGGGGCCCAAGAGACCCAGTACTTC.